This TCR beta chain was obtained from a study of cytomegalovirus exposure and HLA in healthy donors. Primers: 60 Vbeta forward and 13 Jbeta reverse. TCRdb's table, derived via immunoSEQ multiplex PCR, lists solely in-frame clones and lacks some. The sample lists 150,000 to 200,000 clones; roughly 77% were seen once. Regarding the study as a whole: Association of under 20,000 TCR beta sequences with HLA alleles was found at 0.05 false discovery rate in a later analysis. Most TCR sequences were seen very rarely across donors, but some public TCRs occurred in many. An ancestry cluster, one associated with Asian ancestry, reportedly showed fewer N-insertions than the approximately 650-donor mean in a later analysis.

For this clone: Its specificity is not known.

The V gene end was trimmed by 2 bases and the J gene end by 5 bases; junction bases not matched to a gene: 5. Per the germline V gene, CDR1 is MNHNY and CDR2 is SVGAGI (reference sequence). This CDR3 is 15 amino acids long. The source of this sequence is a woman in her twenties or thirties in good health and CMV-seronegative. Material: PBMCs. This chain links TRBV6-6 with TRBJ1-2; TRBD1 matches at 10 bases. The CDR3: CASSYPDRGGYGYTF. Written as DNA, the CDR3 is TGTGCCAGCAGTTACCCGGACAGGGGGGGTTATGGCTACACCTTC.